This T cell receptor (beta chain) stems from a study of graft-versus-host responses after intestinal transplantation. Study-level points and caveats: Early post-transplant HvG declines showed an association with peak circulating GvH clone levels. Recipient marrow harbored GvH clones, some of which surfaced first in ileum or blood.

Measured with immunoSEQ multiplex PCR; TCRdb has only the in-frame clones, and not every one. The table has about 110,000 clones, around 93% seen once; the top ten hold 0.4% to 0.55%. CDR1 MNHEY and CDR2 SVGAGI come from the germline V gene. J gave up 7 bases and V 5 bases, and 9 bases lay outside the gene matches. The CDR3 sequence is 15 residues long. On this clone itself: Its antigen is unidentified.

The chain uses TRBV6-5 and TRBJ2-1; 9 bases agree with TRBD2. The clonotype was recovered from a human donor who received an intestinal transplant. The material sequenced was unstimulated CD8+ T cells sorted from spleen or lymph node cells, taken before intestinal transplant. CDR3 coding DNA: TGTGCCAGCAGTCCACCGGGACTAGCCAGGAATGAGCAGTTCTTC. Protein sequence: CASSPPGLARNEQFF.